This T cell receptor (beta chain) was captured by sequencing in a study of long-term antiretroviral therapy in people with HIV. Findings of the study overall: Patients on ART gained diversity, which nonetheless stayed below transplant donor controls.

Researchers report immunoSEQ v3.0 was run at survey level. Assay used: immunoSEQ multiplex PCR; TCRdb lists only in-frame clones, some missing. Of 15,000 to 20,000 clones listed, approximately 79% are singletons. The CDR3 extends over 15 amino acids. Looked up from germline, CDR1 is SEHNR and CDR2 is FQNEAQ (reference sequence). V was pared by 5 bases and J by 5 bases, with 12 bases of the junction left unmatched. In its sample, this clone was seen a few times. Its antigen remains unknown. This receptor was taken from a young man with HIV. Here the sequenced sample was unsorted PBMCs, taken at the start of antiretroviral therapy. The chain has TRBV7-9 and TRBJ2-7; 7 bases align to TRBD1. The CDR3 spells CASSPRTGSGNEQYF. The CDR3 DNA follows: TGTGCCAGCAGCCCAAGGACAGGTTCCGGGAACGAGCAGTACTTC. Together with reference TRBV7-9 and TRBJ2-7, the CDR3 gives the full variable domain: DTGVSQNPRHKITKRGQNVTFRCDPISEHNRLYWYRQTLGQGPEFLTYFQNEAQLEKSRLLSDRFSAERPKGSFSTLEIQRTEQGDSAMYLCASSPRTGSGNEQYFGPGTRLTVT.